The rows below give T cell receptor beta chains drawn from one sample of a study of T-cell reconstitution after alpha-beta-depleted transplantation in children. TCRdb ran MiXCR on the PCR reads and lists one entry per CDR3 protein. The table has about 210,000 distinct CDR3 sequences, around a sixth seen once. The material was PBMCs, mostly from graft donor cells, obtained 360 days after TCRalphabeta/CD19-depleted stem cell transplant. Receptors originate from a male patient aged 2 to 9 who had a stem cell transplant for acute lymphoblastic leukemia, so the T cells may come from the graft donor. Both conserved end residues are part of each CDR3. The order of the fields is V gene, clone size, D gene, J gene, CDR3 protein, CDR3 DNA. The D gene is left open where the match is weak. Size is stated for part of the rows, as once, few or many counts, or as a class when the clone is expanded.

v_gene: TRBV20-1
abundance: few
d_gene: TRBD1
j_gene: TRBJ1-6
CDR3aa: CSARATGDSPLHF
CDR3nt: TGCAGTGCTAGAGCCACAGGGGATTCACCCCTCCACTTT

v_gene: TRBV20-1
abundance: -
d_gene: TRBD2
j_gene: TRBJ2-4
CDR3aa: CSAPGTSLAKNIQYF
CDR3nt: TGCAGTGCCCCCGGGACTAGCCTAGCCAAAAACATTCAGTACTTC

v_gene: TRBV12-3/TRBV12-4
abundance: few
d_gene: TRBD1
j_gene: TRBJ1-3
CDR3aa: CASSLGDRGLGNTIYF
CDR3nt: TGTGCCAGCAGTTTAGGGGACAGGGGCCTTGGAAACACCATATATTTT

v_gene: TRBV6-1
abundance: many
d_gene: TRBD1
j_gene: TRBJ1-2
CDR3aa: CASGLAPDRYGYTF
CDR3nt: TGTGCCAGCGGGTTAGCCCCGGACAGGTATGGCTACACCTTC

v_gene: TRBV18
abundance: -
d_gene: -
j_gene: TRBJ2-5
CDR3aa: CASSPRSAGVQETQYF
CDR3nt: TGTGCCAGCTCACCACGGTCGGCAGGCGTCCAAGAGACCCAGTACTTC

v_gene: TRBV7-9
abundance: -
d_gene: -
j_gene: TRBJ1-4
CDR3aa: CASSLPVGTVYEELFF
CDR3nt: TGTGCCAGCAGCTTGCCGGTGGGGACGGTCTACGAGGAACTGTTTTTT

v_gene: TRBV5-1
abundance: few
d_gene: -
j_gene: TRBJ1-5
CDR3aa: CASSLGGIYSNQPQHF
CDR3nt: TGCGCCAGCAGCTTGGGGGGGATCTATAGCAATCAGCCCCAGCATTTT

v_gene: TRBV3-1
abundance: -
d_gene: -
j_gene: TRBJ2-7
CDR3aa: CASSQADSLYEQYF
CDR3nt: TGTGCCAGCAGCCAGGCAGACAGCCTCTACGAGCAGTACTTC

v_gene: TRBV4-3
abundance: many
d_gene: -
j_gene: TRBJ1-4
CDR3aa: CASSTWGEKLFF
CDR3nt: TGCGCCAGCAGCACGTGGGGTGAAAAACTGTTTTTT

v_gene: TRBV28
abundance: -
d_gene: -
j_gene: TRBJ2-3
CDR3aa: CASSLGTLHPDTQYF
CDR3nt: TGTGCCAGCAGTTTAGGTACGCTCCACCCAGATACGCAGTATTTT

v_gene: TRBV5-1
abundance: -
d_gene: -
j_gene: TRBJ2-3
CDR3aa: CASRLKPDTQYF
CDR3nt: TGCGCCAGCAGACTCAAGCCAGATACGCAGTATTTT

v_gene: TRBV14
abundance: many
d_gene: -
j_gene: TRBJ2-3
CDR3aa: CASSHADTQYF
CDR3nt: TGTGCCAGCAGCCACGCAGATACGCAGTATTTT

v_gene: TRBV6-5
abundance: few
d_gene: -
j_gene: TRBJ1-1
CDR3aa: CASSYSTTMNTEAFF
CDR3nt: TGTGCCAGCAGTTACTCGACAACGATGAACACTGAAGCTTTCTTT

v_gene: TRBV6-2/TRBV6-3
abundance: -
d_gene: -
j_gene: TRBJ1-2
CDR3aa: CASSSPQGYGYTF
CDR3nt: TGTGCCAGCAGTTCTCCACAGGGATATGGCTACACCTTC

v_gene: TRBV20-1
abundance: -
d_gene: TRBD2
j_gene: TRBJ2-5
CDR3aa: CSADRTSERETQYF
CDR3nt: TGCAGTGCTGACCGGACTAGCGAGAGAGAGACCCAGTACTTC

v_gene: TRBV6-2/TRBV6-3
abundance: -
d_gene: -
j_gene: TRBJ2-1
CDR3aa: CASSYSLYGERDYNEQFF
CDR3nt: TGTGCCAGCAGTTACTCCTTATATGGGGAAAGGGACTACAATGAGCAGTTCTTC

v_gene: TRBV6-2/TRBV6-3
abundance: -
d_gene: -
j_gene: TRBJ1-5
CDR3aa: CASSYLRGNNQPQHF
CDR3nt: TGTGCCAGCAGTTACCTCCGGGGCAACAATCAGCCCCAGCATTTT

v_gene: TRBV7-9
abundance: few
d_gene: -
j_gene: TRBJ2-1
CDR3aa: CASSFLEGPLNEQFF
CDR3nt: TGTGCCAGCAGCTTTTTAGAGGGACCGCTCAATGAGCAGTTCTTC

v_gene: TRBV28
abundance: few
d_gene: TRBD2
j_gene: TRBJ2-3
CDR3aa: CASSSAGKSTDTQYF
CDR3nt: TGTGCCAGCAGTTCAGCGGGAAAGAGCACAGATACGCAGTATTTT

v_gene: TRBV29-1
abundance: -
d_gene: -
j_gene: TRBJ1-3
CDR3aa: CSVEAPLISGNTIYF
CDR3nt: TGCAGCGTTGAAGCTCCGCTGATCTCTGGAAACACCATATATTTT

v_gene: TRBV6-2/TRBV6-3
abundance: -
d_gene: TRBD1
j_gene: TRBJ2-7
CDR3aa: CASNIPGQAWEQYF
CDR3nt: TGTGCCAGCAATATCCCCGGACAGGCATGGGAGCAGTACTTC

v_gene: TRBV5-1
abundance: few
d_gene: -
j_gene: TRBJ1-4
CDR3aa: CASSLDGTTNEKLFF
CDR3nt: TGCGCCAGCAGCTTGGACGGAACAACTAATGAAAAACTGTTTTTT

v_gene: TRBV28
abundance: -
d_gene: TRBD1
j_gene: TRBJ1-2
CDR3aa: CASSWGTGEPYGYTF
CDR3nt: TGTGCCAGCAGTTGGGGGACAGGGGAGCCCTATGGCTACACCTTC

v_gene: TRBV20-1
abundance: few
d_gene: -
j_gene: TRBJ1-1
CDR3aa: CSVRVHTEAFF
CDR3nt: TGCAGTGTACGGGTGCACACTGAAGCTTTCTTT

v_gene: TRBV24-1
abundance: many
d_gene: -
j_gene: TRBJ1-5
CDR3aa: CATSAGYQPQHF
CDR3nt: TGTGCCACCAGTGCCGGTTATCAGCCCCAGCATTTT

v_gene: TRBV7-2
abundance: -
d_gene: TRBD1
j_gene: TRBJ2-3
CDR3aa: CACSLQDRGTDTQYF
CDR3nt: TGTGCCTGCAGCTTGCAGGACAGGGGTACAGATACGCAGTATTTT